The 32 T cell receptor beta chains below come from one sample, sequenced in a study of human T cells and chemical hapten exposure. Time point here: pre-sensitization, week 0. Regarding treatment: therapeutic diphenylcyclopropenone sensitization with weekly scalp DPC. TCRdb itself ran the RACE reads through MiXCR, one entry per CDR3 protein. Altogether 60,000 to 80,000 distinct CDR3 sequences are present, around 7% being singletons, with the ten largest covering around 1.6%. This specimen consisted of whole blood, obtained in connection with sensitization to the hapten diphenylcyclopropenone (DPC). The receptors originated from a woman aged 25 to 39 with alopecia areata. Some clones in this sample may be carry-over from other donors' samples.

In regard to this clonotype: A clone one base away is much larger, so this may be a read error. The chain's CDR3 is CAISEGQGRYEQYF. DNA of the CDR3: TGTGCCATCAGTGAGGGACAGGGGAGGTACGAGCAGTACTTC. The J gene is TRBJ2-7, the V gene TRBV10-3, with 9 bases identical to TRBD1. In germline, CDR1 is ENHRY, CDR2 SYGVKD. This CDR3 region has 14 residues. V gave up 2 bases and J gave up 4 bases; unmatched junction bases: 3.

This clonotype has at least ten counts. The gene calls are TRBV10-3 and TRBJ2-3, with 8 bases that match TRBD2. Trimming removed 8 bases from V and 6 bases from J; junction bases left unmatched: 7. Germline-derived CDR1 and CDR2 are ENHRY and SYGVKD. The CDR3 has 13 residues. CDR3 in DNA: TGTGCCATCGGTGCGGGGGGCGGGGATACGCAGTATTTT. Protein sequence: CAIGAGGGDTQYF.

This clonotype appeared many times. The chain combines TRBV27 with TRBJ1-1; no firm D call. Per germline, CDR1 MNHEY and CDR2 SMNVEV (reference sequence). Trimming pared 1 base from V and 6 bases from J, leaving 9 bases between. The length of the CDR3 is 13 residues. The CDR3 coding sequence is TGTGCCAGCAGTTTATGGTCCCAATCTGAAGCTTTCTTT. Encoded protein: CASSLWSQSEAFF.

Notes on this clonotype: A single base separates this from a much larger clone, so it may be a read error. The rearrangement uses TRBV7-3 and TRBJ1-2; no clear D gene. Germline values: CDR1 SGHTA, CDR2 FQGTGA. The CDR3 contains 14 residues. The CDR3 nucleotides are TGTGACAGCAGCCCCGATGCCAGAATCTATGGCTACACCTTC. Translated, it gives CDSSPDARIYGYTF.

This clonotype was detected many times. This chain uses TRBV3-1 with TRBJ1-2, with D unclear. Germline CDR1 is LGHDT and CDR2 is YNNKEL (reference sequence). Trimming cost V 0 bases and J 7 bases, with 15 bases left between them. The CDR3 contains 15 residues. The CDR3 is CASSQDLGRMSGYTF. The DNA for the CDR3 is TGTGCCAGCAGCCAAGATCTTGGCAGGATGAGTGGCTACACCTTC.

This clonotype was seen at least ten times. The chain carries TRBV18 and TRBJ1-5; D is uncertain. Germline V CDR1 and CDR2: KGHSH, LQKENI. CDR3 length: 14 amino acids. The V end was cut by 2 bases, the J end by 0 bases, with 5 bases between. The DNA of the CDR3 is TGTGCCAGCTCACCAGGGATTAGCAATCAGCCCCAGCATTTT. It encodes CASSPGISNQPQHF.

This clonotype was counted ten times or more. The CDR3 spells CSVKRGGTEAFF. The CDR3 coding sequence is TGCAGCGTTAAAAGGGGCGGGACTGAAGCTTTCTTT. The chain combines TRBV29-1 with TRBJ1-1; tentatively, D is TRBD1 (5 bases). The germline CDR1 and CDR2 sequences are SQVTM and ANQGSEA. Trimming removed 5 bases from V and 5 bases from J, with 12 bases in between. CDR3 length: 12 amino acids.

Many counts were recorded for this clonotype. The gene calls are TRBV6-1 and TRBJ2-1, with TRBD1 as a possible D gene (5 bases). Deletions cut 4 bases from V and 3 bases from J, with 13 bases between. Germline V gene sequence: CDR1 MNHNS, CDR2 SASEGT. There are 15 residues in the CDR3. CDR3 amino acids: CASSADISIYNEQFF. The CDR3 nucleotides read TGTGCCAGCAGTGCGGACATATCGATCTACAATGAGCAGTTCTTC.

At least ten counts were recorded for this clonotype. This chain links TRBV29-1 with TRBJ1-4; maybe TRBD1 (5 bases). Trimming shortened V by 4 bases and J by 4 bases, and 10 bases separated the two germline ends. Per the germline V gene, CDR1 is SQVTM and CDR2 is ANQGSEA. The CDR3 runs 13 residues. CDR3 amino acids: CSVGGRFNEKLFF. Written as DNA, the CDR3 is TGCAGCGTTGGGGGACGGTTTAATGAAAAACTGTTTTTT.

This clonotype was observed at least ten times. This chain uses TRBV6-6 with TRBJ2-7, with D perhaps TRBD1 (6 bases). CDR1 is MNHNY, CDR2 SVGAGI, per germline (reference sequence). The CDR3 runs 14 residues. With 4 bases removed from V and 6 bases from J, the gap between germline ends came to 16 bases. The CDR3 sequence: CASSSGTTRREQYF. In nucleotides, the CDR3 is TGTGCCAGCAGTTCCGGGACAACTCGCCGCGAGCAGTACTTC.

At least ten counts were recorded for this clonotype. The chain has TRBV20-1 and TRBJ2-5, with 12 bases matching TRBD2. The CDR3 runs 13 residues. Trimming at V came to 3 bases and at J to 5 bases, leaving 1 base not matched to a gene. Germline V gene data show CDR1 as DFQATT and CDR2 as SNEGSKA (reference sequence). DNA of the CDR3: TGCAGTGCTAGCGGGACTAGCGGGGAGACCCAGTACTTC. Protein sequence: CSASGTSGETQYF.

Turning to this clonotype: Just one base apart from a much larger clone, this may be a read error. This chain links TRBV3-1 with TRBJ2-3, with D perhaps matching TRBD2 (6 bases). In germline, CDR1 is LGHDT, CDR2 YNNKEL (reference sequence). Between the trimmed V and J ends, which lost 4 bases and 2 bases, there was a span of 13 bases. This CDR3 is built from 15 residues. Here the CDR3 reads CASSPTSSSTDTQYF. The CDR3 region has the DNA TGTGCCAGCAGCCCAACTAGCAGTTCCACAGATACGCAGTATTTT.

This clonotype came up many times. The rearrangement links TRBV20-1 to TRBJ2-3; TRBD1 or TRBD2 may be the D gene (5 bases each). V lost 0 bases to trimming and J lost 0 bases, with 10 bases between them. Germline CDR1 reads DFQATT; CDR2 reads SNEGSKA (reference sequence). The CDR3 runs 15 residues. As DNA, the CDR3 is TGCAGTGCTAGAGATTTCGGGGCTAGCACAGATACGCAGTATTTT. Its translation is CSARDFGASTDTQYF.

In its sample, this clonotype was seen many times. The CDR3 DNA is TGTGCCAGCAGCTTAGGGACAGAGTCCTACAATGAGCAGTTCTTC. Its protein product is CASSLGTESYNEQFF. The chain uses TRBV5-4 and TRBJ2-1, with 7 bases lining up with TRBD1. From germline, CDR1 is SGHNT and CDR2 YYREEE (reference sequence). This CDR3 region has 15 residues. V lost 2 bases to trimming and J lost 1 base; unmatched junction nucleotides: 3.

This clonotype was counted a few times. The CDR3 sequence is CASSLGKQAGTEAFF. The CDR3 DNA follows: TGTGCCAGCAGCTTAGGTAAACAGGCGGGCACTGAAGCTTTCTTT. This sequence joins TRBV11-3 and TRBJ1-1; possibly TRBD1 for D (5 bases). Germline V gene lookup returns CDR1 SGHNT and CDR2 YENEEA. The length of the CDR3 is 15 residues. Trimming took 1 base from V and 4 from J, leaving 13 bases between them.

This clonotype was detected a few times. J is TRBJ1-1 and V is TRBV2; D is unclear. CDR1 and CDR2 (germline): SNHLY, FYNNEI. CDR3 size: 11 residues. The V end lost 1 base, the J end lost 7 bases, and 4 bases lay between the germline ends. The CDR3 protein is CASSEVYEAFF. CDR3 sequence (DNA): TGTGCCAGCAGTGAAGTCTATGAAGCTTTCTTT. Based on the CDR3 plus reference TRBV2 and TRBJ1-1, the full variable domain is EPEVTQTPSHQVTQMGQEVILRCVPISNHLYFYWYRQILGQKVEFLVSFYNNEISEKSEIFDDQFSVERPDGSNFTLKIRSTKLEDSAMYFCASSEVYEAFFGQGTRLTVV.

The chain recombines TRBV20-1 with TRBJ1-1, with a weak D call TRBD1 (5 bases). The V gene lost 0 bases and the J gene lost 1 base, with 9 bases spanning the gap. Germline CDR1 is DFQATT and CDR2 is SNEGSKA (reference sequence). This CDR3 is 14 amino acids long. The CDR3 DNA sequence: TGCAGTGCTAGAGATGACAGCAAGAACACTGAAGCTTTCTTT. Its translation: CSARDDSKNTEAFF.

In this sample, this clonotype turned up many times. The chain employs TRBV12-3 or TRBV12-4 and TRBJ2-7; D call uncertain. The V gene lost 6 bases and the J gene lost 3 bases, with 9 bases spanning the gap. The CDR3 consists of 12 residues. The CDR3 here is CASRPDGYEQYF. Here the CDR3 DNA reads TGTGCCAGCAGACCGGACGGCTACGAGCAGTACTTC.

Ten or more counts support this clonotype. This chain joins TRBV19 and TRBJ1-1; 10 nucleotides align to TRBD1. CDR1 and CDR2 (germline): LNHDA, SQIVND (reference sequence). The ends lost 3 bases at V and 3 bases at J; junction bases unmatched: 4. CDR3 length: 15 residues. The CDR3 protein is CASSIRDRGDTEAFF. The DNA for the CDR3 is TGTGCCAGTAGTATTCGGGACAGGGGTGACACTGAAGCTTTCTTT.

This clonotype was seen many times. CDR3 sequence: CASSLHISTDTQYF. The DNA for the CDR3 is TGCGCCAGCAGCTTACACATTAGCACAGATACGCAGTATTTT. The rearrangement uses TRBV5-1 and TRBJ2-3, with D uncertain. Germline CDR1 is SGHRS and CDR2 is YFSETQ. V was trimmed by 2 bases and J by 0 bases, leaving 7 bases between them. CDR3 size: 14 residues. The entire variable domain, with the rest obtained from reference TRBV5-1 and TRBJ2-3, is as follows: KAGVTQTPRYLIKTRGQQVTLSCSPISGHRSVSWYQQTPGQGLQFLFEYFSETQRNKGNFPGRFSGRQFSNSRSEMNVSTLELGDSALYLCASSLHISTDTQYFGPGTRLTVL.

This clonotype was counted a single time. A much larger clone lies a single base off, so this may be a read error. V gene TRBV28 combines with J gene TRBJ1-1; D not certain. Trimming left V 1 base short and J 4 bases short, with 10 bases between. This CDR3 has 14 residues. The germline V gene has CDR1 MDHEN and CDR2 SYDVKM. CDR3 nucleotide sequence: TGTGCCAGCAGTTTATTCGCCAGCCGCACTGAAGCTTTCTTT. Translation: CASSLFASRTEAFF.

The table lists this clonotype with a few counts. V and J are TRBV29-1 and TRBJ1-1; TRBD1 matches 7 bases. Germline assignment: CDR1 SQVTM and CDR2 ANQGSEA. The CDR3 loop spans 13 amino acids. With 7 bases clipped from V and 4 bases from J, the junction kept 9 bases outside the gene matches. CDR3 in amino acids: CSARGTELTEAFF. The DNA of the CDR3 is TGCAGCGCGCGAGGGACAGAACTCACTGAAGCTTTCTTT.

Comment on this clonotype: A junction boundary mismatches the germline segment, possibly from a read error. This chain links TRBV6-1 with TRBJ2-2, with 8 bases fitting TRBD1. CDR1 is MNHNS and CDR2 is SASEGT in the germline V gene. The CDR3 extends over 16 amino acids. CDR3 bases: TGTGCCAGCAGTGAACACAGGGACAGGAACACCAGGGAGCTGTTTTTT. Residues: CASSEHRDRNTRELFF.

This clonotype occurred many times. The chain employs TRBV7-2 and TRBJ1-1; TRBD1 agrees at 9 bases. The CDR3 runs 15 residues. Per the germline V gene, CDR1 is SGHTA and CDR2 is FQGNSA. V was clipped by 1 base and J by 5 bases; unmatched bases: 5. CDR3 nucleotides: TGTGCCAGCAGCTTAGAGGGACAGGGTTTGACTGAAGCTTTCTTT. Its protein is CASSLEGQGLTEAFF.

At least ten counts were recorded for this clonotype. The rearrangement joins TRBV7-9 to TRBJ1-2; the match to TRBD1 covers 10 bases. The CDR3 has 19 residues. Germline V gene sequence: CDR1 SEHNR, CDR2 FQNEAQ (reference sequence). V trimming: 5 bases; J trimming: 4 bases; junction bases outside the gene matches: 19. Here the CDR3 DNA reads TGTGCCAGCAGCCTACGGACAGGCGGGGACAGGGGATCGCCCTATGGCTACACCTTC. This sequence encodes CASSLRTGGDRGSPYGYTF.

This clonotype was recorded many times. The chain is built from TRBV20-1 and TRBJ2-6, with D unclear. Germline V CDR1 and CDR2: DFQATT, SNEGSKA (reference sequence). V shed 7 bases and J shed 1 base, with 8 bases lying between them. The CDR3 covers 13 residues. The CDR3 DNA follows: TGCAGTGTCGCGAAGTCTGGGGCCAACGTCCTGACTTTC. Its protein is CSVAKSGANVLTF.

The chain links TRBV12-5 to TRBJ2-1; D remains unclear. This CDR3 region has 14 residues. V lost 2 bases, J lost 10 bases, and 15 bases lay in between. CDR1 and CDR2 from the germline V gene are LGHNT and FRNRAP. The CDR3 sequence is CASGLSTRSREQFF. For the CDR3, the DNA is TGTGCTAGTGGTTTGTCGACACGGTCTCGGGAGCAGTTCTTC.

This clonotype occurred many times. The chain carries TRBV29-1 and TRBJ2-5, with 9 bases aligning to TRBD1. The CDR3 length is 12 residues. Germline loops: CDR1 SQVTM, CDR2 ANQGSEA. V lost 8 bases and J lost 4; bases outside the gene matches: 5. CDR3 sequence (DNA): TGCAGCACTGGACAGGGGTCAGAGACCCAGTACTTC. Protein sequence: CSTGQGSETQYF.

This clonotype was counted ten times or more. The chain combines TRBV6-5 with TRBJ2-1; unclear D gene. The CDR3 totals 12 residues. Trimming took off 2 bases at V and 13 bases at J, with 12 bases between the two ends. CDR1 is MNHEY and CDR2 is SVGAGI in the germline V gene. CDR3 DNA sequence: TGTGCCAGCAGTTACGGTTTGTCCCGACAGTTCTTC. Translation gives CASSYGLSRQFF.

This clonotype was counted only a few times. The chain has TRBV5-1 and TRBJ1-1, with 12 positions matching TRBD1. Per germline, CDR1 SGHRS and CDR2 YFSETQ. The V segment lost 0 bases and the J segment 4 bases; nucleotides outside the gene matches: 13. The CDR3 length is 19 residues. CDR3 bases: TGCGCCAGCAGCTTGGACCCCCGGGACAGGGGGCGAGGGGTCACTGAAGCTTTCTTT. Protein: CASSLDPRDRGRGVTEAFF.

This clonotype was found a few times. The chain links TRBV30 to TRBJ1-6, with TRBD1 as a possible D gene (6 bases). The CDR3 consists of 13 residues. Germline V gene sequence: CDR1 GTSNPN, CDR2 SVGIG (reference sequence). Trimming cost V 0 bases and J 7 bases, with 7 bases left between them. CDR3 DNA: TGTGCCTGGAGTGTGGACAGCAATTCACCCCTCCACTTT. Encoded protein: CAWSVDSNSPLHF.

This clonotype was counted many times. The chain couples TRBV7-8 to TRBJ2-3, with D perhaps assigned TRBD1 or TRBD2 (5 bases each). The CDR3 runs to 16 residues. V lost 7 bases to trimming and J lost 2 bases, with 19 bases between them. The V gene's germline CDR1 is SGHVS and CDR2 FQNEAQ. The CDR3 bases are TGTGCCAGCACCCCCCGGGACGGTCGATTCACAGATACGCAGTATTTT. Protein product: CASTPRDGRFTDTQYF.